This T cell receptor (beta chain) was captured by sequencing in a study of cytomegalovirus exposure and HLA in healthy donors. Study observations and caveats: 164 TCR beta chains were listed as cytomegalovirus-associated. According to a subsequent analysis, TCR clusters identified in the first cohort showed a tendency to co-occur across the roughly 130 validation repertoires. Under in vitro conditions, three CMV-associated chains were confirmed as specific for CMV antigens.

About this clone itself: The antigen is not known.

V lost 6 bases to trimming and J lost 4 bases; unmatched junction nucleotides: 8. There are 15 residues in the CDR3. Germline lookup yields CDR1 MNHEY and CDR2 SVGAGI. Some clones are missing from TCRdb's copy, which holds only in-frame ones; the method was immunoSEQ multiplex PCR. The repertoire holds 160,000 or so clones, with about 83% as singletons. The source material was PBMCs. This receptor was identified in a woman in her twenties or thirties in good health and CMV-seronegative. V usage is TRBV6-5 and J usage is TRBJ1-1; 10 bases are shared with TRBD1. The CDR3, as DNA: TGTGCCAGCAGGTTACCGGGACAGGGGAGCACTGAAGCTTTCTTT. Its translation: CASRLPGQGSTEAFF.